These 20 T cell receptor beta chains originate from one sample sequenced in a study of beta chain features in type 1 diabetes. General study results and limits: Type 1 diabetes patients had moderately but significantly shorter TCRB CDR3s in all four CD4+ subsets.

Their recognized antigens are unknown. The investigators reverse transcribed all of the isolated RNA, so they sequenced expressed TCRB transcripts. The assay was immunoSEQ multiplex PCR, and TCRdb's table has in-frame clones only and misses some. The sample yields approximately 170,000 clones, 63% seen once. The sample was naive CD4+ T cells from blood. All receptors come from a man aged 25 to 40 with type 1 diabetes.

This clone has a handful of counts. This chain uses TRBV30 with TRBJ2-5; 9 bases align to TRBD2. The length of the CDR3 is 15 residues. Per germline, CDR1 GTSNPN and CDR2 SVGIG (reference sequence). With V trimmed by 3 bases and J by 3 bases, 8 bases remained unmatched. Here the CDR3 DNA reads TGTGCCTGGAGCAAGAATAGCGGGGGAGAAGAGACCCAGTACTTC. Amino acids: CAWSKNSGGEETQYF.

Points on this clone: The same CDR3 can be traced to other DNA sequences in this sample. This CDR3 reads CASSVAGQETQYF. Written as DNA, the CDR3 is TGTGCCAGCAGCGTAGCCGGGCAAGAGACCCAGTACTTC. The genes are TRBV9 and TRBJ2-5; D is uncertain. This CDR3 is built from 13 residues. In germline, CDR1 is SGDLS, CDR2 YYNGEE. Trimming removed 0 bases from V and 2 bases from J, with 5 bases in between.

The chain links TRBV10-3 to TRBJ2-7; no reliable D call. Germline V gives CDR1 ENHRY, CDR2 SYGVKD. Trimming cost V 3 bases and J 0 bases, with 9 bases left between them. The CDR3 is 14 residues long. CDR3 protein: CAISDDGSSYEQYF. In DNA, the CDR3 is TGTGCCATCAGTGACGACGGTAGCTCCTACGAGCAGTACTTC.

The V gene is TRBV7-9, the J gene TRBJ2-3; TRBD2 matches 9 bases. Germline V gene sequence: CDR1 SEHNR, CDR2 FQNEAQ (reference sequence). This CDR3 comprises 18 residues. After removal of 4 bases from V and 2 bases from J, the junction contained 13 bases not matched to a gene. CDR3 nucleotide sequence: TGTGCCAGCAGCTCCGTTTTCACGCAGCGGGGGGCCACAGATACGCAGTATTTT. It translates to CASSSVFTQRGATDTQYF.

This clone was seen only a few times. This rearrangement joins TRBV5-4 to TRBJ2-1, with 11 bases aligning to TRBD2. This CDR3 contains 16 residues. V lost 5 bases and J lost 2; bases outside the gene matches: 6. Germline CDR1 reads SGHNT; CDR2 reads YYREEE (reference sequence). CDR3 region: CASSYGTSGPYNEQFF. CDR3 DNA: TGTGCCAGCAGTTACGGGACTAGCGGCCCCTACAATGAGCAGTTCTTC.

The chain couples TRBV7-9 to TRBJ1-5, with TRBD1 identical over 7 bases. The CDR3 totals 14 residues. The germline V gene has CDR1 SEHNR and CDR2 FQNEAQ (reference sequence). V gave up 4 bases and J gave up 3 bases; unmatched junction bases: 3. CDR3 DNA: TGTGCCAGCAGCTATACAGGGGTCAATCAGCCCCAGCATTTT. Amino acid sequence: CASSYTGVNQPQHF.

This chain connects TRBV6-6 to TRBJ2-5; no definite D call. Per germline, CDR1 MNHNY and CDR2 SVGAGI (reference sequence). Between the trimmed V and J ends, which lost 6 bases and 1 base, there was a span of 3 bases. The CDR3 is 11 residues long. This CDR3 reads CASRVQETQYF. The CDR3 coding sequence is TGTGCCAGCAGGGTCCAAGAGACCCAGTACTTC.

V usage is TRBV10-3 and J usage is TRBJ1-2; tentative D call: TRBD1 (5 bases). Germline values: CDR1 ENHRY, CDR2 SYGVKD. This CDR3 has 14 residues. The V gene lost 6 bases and the J gene lost 5 bases, with 16 bases spanning the gap. Written as DNA, the CDR3 is TGTGCCATCAGGGAGACAGAGGGGATATATGGCTACACCTTC. It encodes CAIRETEGIYGYTF.

As to this clone: Germline and junction disagree at one end, which may indicate a read error. This chain connects TRBV29-1 to TRBJ2-7; tentative D call: TRBD2 (5 bases). CDR1 is SQVTM and CDR2 is ANQGSEA in the germline V gene. The CDR3 length is 12 residues. The CDR3 region is CSAELGSHEQYF. The DNA for the CDR3 is TGCAGCGCTGAATTGGGGAGCCACGAGCAGTACTTC.

There are a few counts of this clone. The chain combines TRBV18 with TRBJ2-1, with D unclear. V lost 1 base, J lost 10 bases, and 8 bases lay in between. This CDR3 region has 12 residues. Germline lookup yields CDR1 KGHSH and CDR2 LQKENI. The CDR3 DNA follows: TGTGCCAGCTCACCACAACAGCAGGAGCAGTTCTTC. Residues: CASSPQQQEQFF.

V usage is TRBV2 and J usage is TRBJ2-3; D might be TRBD2 (6 bases). Germline lookup yields CDR1 SNHLY and CDR2 FYNNEI. Trimming pared 7 bases from V and 2 bases from J, leaving 16 bases between. This CDR3 has 15 amino acids. This chain's CDR3 is CASTGGLPATDTQYF. CDR3 DNA sequence: TGTGCCAGCACCGGGGGACTCCCGGCCACAGATACGCAGTATTTT.

The J gene is TRBJ2-7, the V gene TRBV19; a weak D match, TRBD2 (6 bases). Per the germline V gene, CDR1 is LNHDA and CDR2 is SQIVND (reference sequence). The V gene lost 4 bases and the J gene lost 2 bases, with 12 bases spanning the gap. The CDR3 is made up of 14 amino acids. Here the CDR3 DNA reads TGTGCCAGTAGTACGCCGGGACTGACCTACGAGCAGTACTTC. This sequence encodes CASSTPGLTYEQYF. The whole variable domain, filled in from reference TRBV19 and TRBJ2-7, reads DGGITQSPKYLFRKEGQNVTLSCEQNLNHDAMYWYRQDPGQGLRLIYYSQIVNDFQKGDIAEGYSVSREKKESFPLTVTSAQKNPTAFYLCASSTPGLTYEQYFGPGTRLTVT.

The chain employs TRBV4-3 and TRBJ1-1, with D possibly matching TRBD1 (6 bases). The CDR3 spans 14 residues. The V gene lost 0 bases and the J gene lost 5 bases, with 10 bases spanning the gap. The germline CDR1 and CDR2 sequences are LGHNA and YSLEER. The CDR3 here is CASSQEYRVTEAFF. The CDR3 region has the DNA TGCGCCAGCAGCCAAGAGTACAGGGTAACTGAAGCTTTCTTT.

V and J are TRBV7-9 and TRBJ2-1; D may match TRBD1 or TRBD2 (5 bases each). In germline, CDR1 is SEHNR, CDR2 FQNEAQ (reference sequence). This CDR3 is 15 amino acids long. V was cut by 3 bases and J by 1 base, with 10 bases left in between. Here the CDR3 DNA reads TGTGCCAGCAGCTTGGGACCTCAGTCCTACAATGAGCAGTTCTTC. This gives the protein CASSLGPQSYNEQFF.

The table lists this clone with a few counts. The chain joins TRBV9 to TRBJ2-7, with D possibly TRBD1 on 5 matching bases. CDR1 and CDR2 from the germline V gene are SGDLS and YYNGEE. This CDR3 comprises 13 residues. Trimming left V 4 bases short and J 6 bases short, with 14 bases between. The CDR3 loop is CASSPMGQFEQYF. The CDR3 nucleotides read TGTGCCAGCAGCCCCATGGGGCAATTCGAGCAGTACTTC.

A few counts support this clone. The gene calls are TRBV6-6 and TRBJ2-7; 7 nucleotides agree with TRBD1. The CDR3 totals 13 residues. Germline V lookup: CDR1 MNHNY, CDR2 SVGAGI (reference sequence). The trim removed 5 bases at V and 3 bases at J, leaving 4 bases unmatched. CDR3 in amino acids: CASSGDRVYEQYF. The CDR3 region has the DNA TGTGCCAGCAGTGGCGACAGGGTCTACGAGCAGTACTTC.

The chain carries TRBV29-1 and TRBJ1-4; TRBD1 agrees at 10 bases. The ends lost 4 bases at V and 6 bases at J; junction bases unmatched: 2. This CDR3 is 13 amino acids long. Looked up from germline, CDR1 is SQVTM and CDR2 is ANQGSEA. The CDR3 reads CSVGGTGDEKLFF. CDR3 sequence (DNA): TGCAGCGTTGGTGGGACAGGGGATGAAAAACTGTTTTTT.

The chain joins TRBV5-1 to TRBJ2-1, with no clear D. Germline loops: CDR1 SGHRS, CDR2 YFSETQ. This CDR3 spans 15 amino acids. With 0 bases removed from V and 1 base from J, the gap between germline ends came to 8 bases. In DNA, the CDR3 is TGCGCCAGCAGCTTGGGGGCCGCATCCTACAATGAGCAGTTCTTC. Translation gives CASSLGAASYNEQFF.

This clone was seen more than once but under ten times. The chain recombines TRBV5-1 with TRBJ2-3; D is uncertain. The CDR3 spans 12 residues. Germline V gene sequence: CDR1 SGHRS, CDR2 YFSETQ. V was clipped by 1 base and J by 2 bases, with 2 bases between them. The CDR3 loop is CASSLNTDTQYF. The CDR3 DNA is TGCGCCAGCAGCTTGAACACAGATACGCAGTATTTT.

In its sample, this clone was seen a few times. The gene calls are TRBV18 and TRBJ2-3; D remains unclear. The V end was cut by 3 bases, the J end by 0 bases, with 7 bases between. The germline CDR1 and CDR2 sequences are KGHSH and LQKENI. The CDR3 spans 14 residues. The DNA for the CDR3 is TGTGCCAGCTCACCGGTTACTAGCACAGATACGCAGTATTTT. It specifies CASSPVTSTDTQYF.